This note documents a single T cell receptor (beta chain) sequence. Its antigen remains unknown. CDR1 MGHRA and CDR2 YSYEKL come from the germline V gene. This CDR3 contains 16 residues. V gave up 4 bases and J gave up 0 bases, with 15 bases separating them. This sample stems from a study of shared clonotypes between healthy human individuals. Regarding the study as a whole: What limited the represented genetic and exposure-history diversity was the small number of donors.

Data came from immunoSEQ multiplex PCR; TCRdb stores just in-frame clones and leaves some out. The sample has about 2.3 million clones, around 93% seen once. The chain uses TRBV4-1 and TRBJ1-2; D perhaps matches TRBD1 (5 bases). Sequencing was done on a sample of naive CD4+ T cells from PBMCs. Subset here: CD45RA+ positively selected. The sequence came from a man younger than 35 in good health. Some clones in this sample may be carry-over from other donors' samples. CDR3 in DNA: TGCGCCAGCAGCCTATTTGGGGACGGACCTAACTATGGCTACACCTTC. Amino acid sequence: CASSLFGDGPNYGYTF.